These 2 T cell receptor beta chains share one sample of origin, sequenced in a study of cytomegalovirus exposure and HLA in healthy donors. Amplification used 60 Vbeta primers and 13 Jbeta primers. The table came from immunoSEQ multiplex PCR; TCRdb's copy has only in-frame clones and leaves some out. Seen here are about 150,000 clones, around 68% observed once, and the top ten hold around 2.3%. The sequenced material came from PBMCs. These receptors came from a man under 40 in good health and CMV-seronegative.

CDR3 coding DNA: TGTGCCAGCAGCCTGGAGGAGGAGGCCTACGAGCAGTACTTC. Amino acids: CASSLEEEAYEQYF. The J gene is TRBJ2-7, the V gene TRBV6-5; a possible D gene is TRBD2 (5 bases). The CDR3 is made up of 14 amino acids. CDR1 and CDR2 (germline): MNHEY, SVGAGI. Trimming cost V 6 bases and J 2 bases, with 14 bases left between them.

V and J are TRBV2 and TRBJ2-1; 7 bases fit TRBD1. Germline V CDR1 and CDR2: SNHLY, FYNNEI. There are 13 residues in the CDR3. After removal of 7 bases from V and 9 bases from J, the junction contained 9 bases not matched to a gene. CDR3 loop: CASKVGTALEQFF. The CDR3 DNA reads TGTGCCAGCAAGGTGGGGACAGCACTTGAGCAGTTCTTC.